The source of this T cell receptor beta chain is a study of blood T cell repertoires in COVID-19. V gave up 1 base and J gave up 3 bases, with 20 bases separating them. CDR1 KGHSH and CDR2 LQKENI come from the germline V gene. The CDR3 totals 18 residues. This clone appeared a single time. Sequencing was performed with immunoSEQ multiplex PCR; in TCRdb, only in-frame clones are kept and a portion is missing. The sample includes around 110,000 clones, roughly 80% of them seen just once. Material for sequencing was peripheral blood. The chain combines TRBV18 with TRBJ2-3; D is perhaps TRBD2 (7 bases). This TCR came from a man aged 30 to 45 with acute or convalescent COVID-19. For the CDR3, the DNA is TGTGCCAGCTCACCACGGGTGTCTGGCGGGGGCCCTACAGATACGCAGTATTTT. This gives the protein CASSPRVSGGGPTDTQYF. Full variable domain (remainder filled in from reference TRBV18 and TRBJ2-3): NAGVMQNPRHLVRRRGQEARLRCSPMKGHSHVYWYRQLPEEGLKFMVYLQKENIIDESGMPKERFSAEFPKEGPSILRIQQVVRGDSAAYFCASSPRVSGGGPTDTQYFGPGTRLTVL.